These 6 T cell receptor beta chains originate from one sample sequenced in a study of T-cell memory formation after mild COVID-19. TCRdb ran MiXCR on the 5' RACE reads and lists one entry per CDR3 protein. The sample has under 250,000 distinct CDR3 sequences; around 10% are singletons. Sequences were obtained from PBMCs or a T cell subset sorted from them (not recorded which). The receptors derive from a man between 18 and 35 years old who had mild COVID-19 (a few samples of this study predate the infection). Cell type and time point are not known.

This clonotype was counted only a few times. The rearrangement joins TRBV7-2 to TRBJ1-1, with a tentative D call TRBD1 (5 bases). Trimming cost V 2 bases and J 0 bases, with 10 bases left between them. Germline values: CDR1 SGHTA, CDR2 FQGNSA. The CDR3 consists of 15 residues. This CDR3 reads CASSLQAGMNTEAFF. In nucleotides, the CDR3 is TGTGCCAGCAGCTTACAGGCAGGGATGAACACTGAAGCTTTCTTT.

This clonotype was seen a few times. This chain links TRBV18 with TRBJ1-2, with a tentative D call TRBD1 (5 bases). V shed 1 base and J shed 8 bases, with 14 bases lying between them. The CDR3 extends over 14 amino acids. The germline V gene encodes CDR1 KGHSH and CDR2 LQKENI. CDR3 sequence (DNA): TGTGCCAGCTCACCACGGGGTGGTCGGGACGGCTACACCTTC. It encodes CASSPRGGRDGYTF.

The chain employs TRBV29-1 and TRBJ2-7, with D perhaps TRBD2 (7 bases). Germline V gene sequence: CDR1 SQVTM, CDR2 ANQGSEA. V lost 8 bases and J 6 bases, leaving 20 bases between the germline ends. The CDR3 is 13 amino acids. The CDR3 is CSTSWGGEGEQYF. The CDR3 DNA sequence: TGCAGCACCTCCTGGGGGGGCGAAGGCGAGCAGTACTTC.

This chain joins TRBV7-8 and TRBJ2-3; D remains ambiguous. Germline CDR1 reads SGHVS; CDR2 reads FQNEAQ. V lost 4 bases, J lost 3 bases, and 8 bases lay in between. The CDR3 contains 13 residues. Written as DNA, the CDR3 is TGTGCCAGCAGCTCCGATAGGACAGATACGCAGTATTTT. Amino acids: CASSSDRTDTQYF.

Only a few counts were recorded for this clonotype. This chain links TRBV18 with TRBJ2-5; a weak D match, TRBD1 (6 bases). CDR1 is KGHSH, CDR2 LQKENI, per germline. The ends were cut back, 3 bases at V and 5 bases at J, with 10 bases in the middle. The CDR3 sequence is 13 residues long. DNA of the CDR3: TGTGCCAGCTCACCTGGACAGTCGGAGACCCAGTACTTC. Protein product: CASSPGQSETQYF.

This CDR3 reads CASKEGDRGYGYTF. CDR3 bases: TGTGCCAGCAAGGAGGGAGATCGGGGCTATGGCTACACCTTC. The rearrangement uses TRBV27 and TRBJ1-2; D uncertain. V dropped 7 bases and J dropped 4 bases, with 16 bases sitting between them. The CDR3 consists of 14 residues. Germline V gene lookup returns CDR1 MNHEY and CDR2 SMNVEV (reference sequence).